Detailed here is one T cell receptor (beta chain). Sequenced by immunoSEQ multiplex PCR; TCRdb stores in-frame clones only, minus some. The sample shows just under 80,000 clones, about 94% of them seen only once. The sample comes from a study of T cell changes during pregnancy in multiple sclerosis. The germline V and J ends were trimmed by 4 bases and 3 bases, with 15 bases remaining between them. In germline, CDR1 is SGHAT, CDR2 FQNNGV. This CDR3 has 16 residues. This chain links TRBV11-2 with TRBJ2-2, with D possibly being TRBD2 (7 bases). Sequencing used peripheral blood, obtained in the second trimester of pregnancy. The origin of this receptor is a female donor in good health, enrolled as a control in a pregnancy study. The CDR3 DNA is TGTGCCAGCAGCTGGCGGGGGCGGACGGACACCGGGGAGCTGTTTTTT. Translating it yields CASSWRGRTDTGELFF.